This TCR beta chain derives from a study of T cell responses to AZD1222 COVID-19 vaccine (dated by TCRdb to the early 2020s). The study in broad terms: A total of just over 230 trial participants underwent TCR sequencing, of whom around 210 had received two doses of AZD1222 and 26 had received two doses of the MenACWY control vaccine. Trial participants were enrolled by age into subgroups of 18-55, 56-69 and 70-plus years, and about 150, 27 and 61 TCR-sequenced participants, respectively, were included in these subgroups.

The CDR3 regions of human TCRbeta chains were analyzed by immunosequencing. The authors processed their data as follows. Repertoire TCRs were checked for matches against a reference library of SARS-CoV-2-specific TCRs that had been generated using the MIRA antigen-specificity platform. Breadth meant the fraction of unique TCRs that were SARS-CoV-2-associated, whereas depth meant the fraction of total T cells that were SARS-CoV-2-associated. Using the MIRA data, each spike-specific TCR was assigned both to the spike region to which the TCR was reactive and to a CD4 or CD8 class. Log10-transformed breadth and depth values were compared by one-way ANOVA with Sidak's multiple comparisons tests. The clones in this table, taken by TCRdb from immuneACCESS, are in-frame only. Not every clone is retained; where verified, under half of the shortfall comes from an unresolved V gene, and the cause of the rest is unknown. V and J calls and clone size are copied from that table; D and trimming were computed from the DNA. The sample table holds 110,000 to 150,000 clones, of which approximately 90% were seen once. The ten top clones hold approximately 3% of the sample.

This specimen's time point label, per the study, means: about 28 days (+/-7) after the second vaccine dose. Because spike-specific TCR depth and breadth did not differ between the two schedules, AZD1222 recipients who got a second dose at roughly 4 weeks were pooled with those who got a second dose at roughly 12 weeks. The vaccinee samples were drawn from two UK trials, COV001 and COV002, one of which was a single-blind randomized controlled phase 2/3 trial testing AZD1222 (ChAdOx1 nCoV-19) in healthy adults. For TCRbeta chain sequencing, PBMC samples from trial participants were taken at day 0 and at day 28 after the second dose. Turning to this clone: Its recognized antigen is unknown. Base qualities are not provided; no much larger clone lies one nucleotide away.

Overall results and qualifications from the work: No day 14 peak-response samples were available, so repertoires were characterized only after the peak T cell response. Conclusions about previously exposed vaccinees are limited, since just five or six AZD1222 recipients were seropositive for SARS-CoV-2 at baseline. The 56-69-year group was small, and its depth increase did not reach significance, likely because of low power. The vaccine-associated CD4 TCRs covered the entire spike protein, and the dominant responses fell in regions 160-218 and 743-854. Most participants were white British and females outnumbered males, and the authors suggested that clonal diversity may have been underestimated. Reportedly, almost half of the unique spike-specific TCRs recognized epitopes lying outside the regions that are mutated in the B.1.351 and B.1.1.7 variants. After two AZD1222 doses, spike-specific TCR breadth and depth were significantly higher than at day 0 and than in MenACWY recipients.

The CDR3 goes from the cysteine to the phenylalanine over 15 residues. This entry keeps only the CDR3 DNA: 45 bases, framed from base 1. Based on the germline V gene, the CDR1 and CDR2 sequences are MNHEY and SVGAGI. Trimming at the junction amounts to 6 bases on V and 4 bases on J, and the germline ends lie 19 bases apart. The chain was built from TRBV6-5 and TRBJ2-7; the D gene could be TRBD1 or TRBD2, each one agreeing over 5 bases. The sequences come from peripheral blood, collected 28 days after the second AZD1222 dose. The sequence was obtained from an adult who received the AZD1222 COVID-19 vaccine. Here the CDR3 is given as CASRANTGGGYEQYF. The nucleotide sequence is TGTGCCAGCAGAGCTAATACAGGTGGCGGGTACGAGCAGTACTTC.